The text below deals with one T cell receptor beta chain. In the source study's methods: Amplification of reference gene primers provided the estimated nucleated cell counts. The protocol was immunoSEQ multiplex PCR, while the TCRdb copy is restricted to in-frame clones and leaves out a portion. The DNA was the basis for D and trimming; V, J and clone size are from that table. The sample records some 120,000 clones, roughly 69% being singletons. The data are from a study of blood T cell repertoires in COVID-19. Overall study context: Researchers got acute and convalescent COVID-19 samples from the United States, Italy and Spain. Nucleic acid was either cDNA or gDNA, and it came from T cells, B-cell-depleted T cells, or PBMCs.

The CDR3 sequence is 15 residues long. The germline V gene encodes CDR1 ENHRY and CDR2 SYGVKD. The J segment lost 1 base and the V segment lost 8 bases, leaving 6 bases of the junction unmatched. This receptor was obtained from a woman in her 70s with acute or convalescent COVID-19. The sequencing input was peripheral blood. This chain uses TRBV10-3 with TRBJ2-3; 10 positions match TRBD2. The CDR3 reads CAIGLAGERTDTQYF. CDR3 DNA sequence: TGTGCCATCGGGCTAGCGGGGGAGCGCACAGATACGCAGTATTTT.